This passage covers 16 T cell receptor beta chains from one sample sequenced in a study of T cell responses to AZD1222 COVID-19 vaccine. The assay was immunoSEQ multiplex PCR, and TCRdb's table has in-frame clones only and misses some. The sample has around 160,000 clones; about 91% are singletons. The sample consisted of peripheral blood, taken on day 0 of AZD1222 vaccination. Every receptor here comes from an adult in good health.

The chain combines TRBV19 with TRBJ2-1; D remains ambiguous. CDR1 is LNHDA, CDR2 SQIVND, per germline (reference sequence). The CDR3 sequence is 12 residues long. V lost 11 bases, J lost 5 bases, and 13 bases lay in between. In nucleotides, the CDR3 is TGTGCCTCTAAGGATCCTAACAATGAGCAGTTCTTC. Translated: CASKDPNNEQFF.

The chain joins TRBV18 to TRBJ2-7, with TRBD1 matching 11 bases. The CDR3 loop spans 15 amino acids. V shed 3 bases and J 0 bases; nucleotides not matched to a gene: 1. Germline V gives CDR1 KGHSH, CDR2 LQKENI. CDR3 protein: CASSPGTGGSYEQYF. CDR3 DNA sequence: TGTGCCAGCTCACCTGGGACAGGGGGCTCCTACGAGCAGTACTTC.

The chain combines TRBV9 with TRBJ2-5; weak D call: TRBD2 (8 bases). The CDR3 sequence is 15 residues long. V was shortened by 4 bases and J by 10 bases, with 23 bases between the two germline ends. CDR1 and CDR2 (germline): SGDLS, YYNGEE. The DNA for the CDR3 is TGTGCCAGCAGCCCCCCAGGGGGGACTAGAATGGTCCAGTACTTC. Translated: CASSPPGGTRMVQYF.

The chain's CDR3 is CASTKGGSGNTIYF. The CDR3 bases are TGTGCCAGTACCAAAGGGGGCTCTGGAAACACCATATATTTT. The gene calls are TRBV19 and TRBJ1-3; D may be TRBD1 (6 bases). CDR1 LNHDA and CDR2 SQIVND come from the germline V gene (reference sequence). CDR3 length: 14 amino acids. Trimming took off 7 bases at V and 0 bases at J, with 10 bases between the two ends.

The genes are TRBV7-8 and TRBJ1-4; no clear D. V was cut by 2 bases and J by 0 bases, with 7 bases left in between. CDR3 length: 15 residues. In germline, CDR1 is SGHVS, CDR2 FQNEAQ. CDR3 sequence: CASSLSRATNEKLFF. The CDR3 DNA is TGTGCCAGCAGCTTATCTCGGGCAACTAATGAAAAACTGTTTTTT.

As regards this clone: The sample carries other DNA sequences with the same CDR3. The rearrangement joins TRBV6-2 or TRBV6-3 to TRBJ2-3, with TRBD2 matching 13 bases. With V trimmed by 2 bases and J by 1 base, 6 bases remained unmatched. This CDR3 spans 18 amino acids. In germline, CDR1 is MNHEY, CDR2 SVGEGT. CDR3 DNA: TGTGCCAGCAGTTACCCCCCACTAGCGGGGGGGCGCACAGATACGCAGTATTTT. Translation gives CASSYPPLAGGRTDTQYF.

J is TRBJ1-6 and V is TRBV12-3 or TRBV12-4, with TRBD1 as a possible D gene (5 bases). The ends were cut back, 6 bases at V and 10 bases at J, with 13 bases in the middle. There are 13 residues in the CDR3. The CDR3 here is CASRWGDSSPLHF. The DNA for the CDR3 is TGTGCCAGCAGATGGGGGGATAGCTCACCCCTCCACTTT.

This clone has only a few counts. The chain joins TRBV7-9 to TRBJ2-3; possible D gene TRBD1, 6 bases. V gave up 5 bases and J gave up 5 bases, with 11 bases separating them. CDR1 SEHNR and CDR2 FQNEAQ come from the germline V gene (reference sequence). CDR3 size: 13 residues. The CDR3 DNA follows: TGTGCCAGCAGCCTAGAGACAGGAGATACGCAGTATTTT. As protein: CASSLETGDTQYF.

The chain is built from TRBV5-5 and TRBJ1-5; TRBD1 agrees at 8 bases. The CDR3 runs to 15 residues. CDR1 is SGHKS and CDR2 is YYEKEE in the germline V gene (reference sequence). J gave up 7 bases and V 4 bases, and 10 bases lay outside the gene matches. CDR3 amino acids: CASSPVQGARQPQHF. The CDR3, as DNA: TGTGCCAGCAGCCCGGTCCAGGGGGCGCGGCAGCCCCAGCATTTT.

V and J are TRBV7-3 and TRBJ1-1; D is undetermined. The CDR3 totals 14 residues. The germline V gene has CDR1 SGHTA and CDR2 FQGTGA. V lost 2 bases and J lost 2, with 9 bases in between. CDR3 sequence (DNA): TGTGCCAGCAGCTTAGGTCCAGCTAACACTGAAGCTTTCTTT. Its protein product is CASSLGPANTEAFF. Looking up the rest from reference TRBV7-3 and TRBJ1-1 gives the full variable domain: GAGVSQTPSNKVTEKGKYVELRCDPISGHTALYWYRQSLGQGPEFLIYFQGTGAADDSGLPNDRFFAVRPEGSVSTLKIQRTERGDSAVYLCASSLGPANTEAFFGQGTRLTVV.

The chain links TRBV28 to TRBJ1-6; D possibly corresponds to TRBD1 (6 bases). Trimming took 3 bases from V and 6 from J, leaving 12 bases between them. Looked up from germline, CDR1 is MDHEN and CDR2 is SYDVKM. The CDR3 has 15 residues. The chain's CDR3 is CASSLEQGSNSPLHF. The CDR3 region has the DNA TGTGCCAGCAGTTTGGAGCAGGGGTCTAATTCACCCCTCCACTTT.

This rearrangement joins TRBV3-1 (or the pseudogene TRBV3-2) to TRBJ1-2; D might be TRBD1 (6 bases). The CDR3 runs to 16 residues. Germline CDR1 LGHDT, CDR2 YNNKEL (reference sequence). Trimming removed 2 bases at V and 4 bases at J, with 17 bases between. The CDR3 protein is CASSQTSGVGGYGYTF. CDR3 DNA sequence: TGTGCCAGCAGCCAAACCTCAGGGGTCGGGGGCTATGGCTACACCTTC.

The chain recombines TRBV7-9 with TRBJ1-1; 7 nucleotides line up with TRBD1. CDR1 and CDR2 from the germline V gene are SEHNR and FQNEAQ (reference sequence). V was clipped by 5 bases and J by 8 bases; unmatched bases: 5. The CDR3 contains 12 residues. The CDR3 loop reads CASSMGDSEAFF. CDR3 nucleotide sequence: TGTGCCAGCAGCATGGGGGACAGCGAAGCTTTCTTT.

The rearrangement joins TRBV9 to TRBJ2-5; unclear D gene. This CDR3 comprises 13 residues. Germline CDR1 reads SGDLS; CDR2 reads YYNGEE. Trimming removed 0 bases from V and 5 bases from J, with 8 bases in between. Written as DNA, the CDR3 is TGTGCCAGCAGCGTAGATGGAAGGGAGACCCAGTACTTC. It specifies CASSVDGRETQYF.

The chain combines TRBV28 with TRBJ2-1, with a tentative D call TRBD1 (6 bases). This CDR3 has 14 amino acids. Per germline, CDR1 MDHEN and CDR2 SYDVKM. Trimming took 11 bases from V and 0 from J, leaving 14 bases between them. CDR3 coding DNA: TGTGCCTTGACCGGGACAACCTCCTACAATGAGCAGTTCTTC. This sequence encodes CALTGTTSYNEQFF.

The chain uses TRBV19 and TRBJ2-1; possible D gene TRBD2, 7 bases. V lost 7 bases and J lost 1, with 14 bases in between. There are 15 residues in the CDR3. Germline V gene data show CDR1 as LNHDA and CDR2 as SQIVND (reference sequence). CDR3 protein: CASKRGAESYNEQFF. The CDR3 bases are TGTGCCAGTAAACGGGGGGCCGAATCCTACAATGAGCAGTTCTTC.